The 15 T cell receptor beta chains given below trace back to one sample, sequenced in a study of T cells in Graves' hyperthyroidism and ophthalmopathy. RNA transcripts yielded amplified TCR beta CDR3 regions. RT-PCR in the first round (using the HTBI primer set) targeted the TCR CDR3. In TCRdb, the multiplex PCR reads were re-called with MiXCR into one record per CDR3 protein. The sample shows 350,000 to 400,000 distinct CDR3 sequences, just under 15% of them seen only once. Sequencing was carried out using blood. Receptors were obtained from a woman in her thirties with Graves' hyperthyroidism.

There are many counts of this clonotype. CDR3 coding DNA: TGTGCCAGCAGCCATCGTAGCGACAATGAGCAGTTCTTC. Its protein product is CASSHRSDNEQFF. The genes are TRBV3-1 and TRBJ2-1, with D tentatively TRBD2 (5 bases). Germline V gives CDR1 LGHDT, CDR2 YNNKEL (reference sequence). Trimming stripped 3 bases from V and 5 bases from J, with 8 bases between. The CDR3 extends over 13 amino acids.

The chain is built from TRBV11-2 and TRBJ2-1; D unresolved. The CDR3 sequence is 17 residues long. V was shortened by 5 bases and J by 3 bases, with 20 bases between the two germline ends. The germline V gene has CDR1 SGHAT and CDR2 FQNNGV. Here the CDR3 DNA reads TGTGCCAGCAGCGTCCTCCCGGACGTCGGATTCTACAATGAGCAGTTCTTC. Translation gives CASSVLPDVGFYNEQFF.

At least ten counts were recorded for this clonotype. CDR3 sequence reads: CGSVGGVGGEQYF. CDR3 DNA: TGTGGTTCGGTGGGGGGCGTTGGGGGAGAGCAGTACTTC. The chain is built from TRBV27 and TRBJ2-7; D tentatively fits TRBD1 or TRBD2 (6 bases each). This CDR3 spans 13 amino acids. Germline CDR1 reads MNHEY; CDR2 reads SMNVEV (reference sequence).

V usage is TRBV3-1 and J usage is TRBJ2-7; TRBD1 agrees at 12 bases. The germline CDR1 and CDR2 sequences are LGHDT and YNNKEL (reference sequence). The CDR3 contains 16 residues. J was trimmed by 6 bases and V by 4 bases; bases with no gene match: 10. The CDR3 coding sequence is TGTGCCAGCAGCCCATCTCTAGGGACAGGGGGCGCCGAGCAGTACTTC. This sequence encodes CASSPSLGTGGAEQYF.

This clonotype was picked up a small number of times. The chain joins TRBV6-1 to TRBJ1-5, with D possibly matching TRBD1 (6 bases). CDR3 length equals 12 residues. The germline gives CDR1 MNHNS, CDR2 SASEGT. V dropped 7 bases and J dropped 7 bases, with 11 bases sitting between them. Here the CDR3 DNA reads TGTGCCAGCACCCCAGGGGTACAGCCCCAGCATTTT. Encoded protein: CASTPGVQPQHF.

The CDR3 reads CASSPDYTEAFF. CDR3 nucleotides: TGTGCCAGCTCACCGGATTACACTGAAGCTTTCTTT. This chain connects TRBV18 to TRBJ1-1; no firm D call. This CDR3 is built from 12 residues. The germline V gene has CDR1 KGHSH and CDR2 LQKENI. V was shortened by 3 bases and J by 3 bases, with 5 bases between the two germline ends.

The CDR3 DNA follows: TGCGCCAGCAGCCACGAGGGTAGCGGGAGGGCATACGAGCAGTACTTC. Translating gives CASSHEGSGRAYEQYF. The rearrangement links TRBV5-1 to TRBJ2-7; 11 nucleotides match TRBD2. This CDR3 contains 16 residues. V shed 4 bases and J 4 bases; nucleotides not matched to a gene: 10. Germline CDR1 reads SGHRS; CDR2 reads YFSETQ.

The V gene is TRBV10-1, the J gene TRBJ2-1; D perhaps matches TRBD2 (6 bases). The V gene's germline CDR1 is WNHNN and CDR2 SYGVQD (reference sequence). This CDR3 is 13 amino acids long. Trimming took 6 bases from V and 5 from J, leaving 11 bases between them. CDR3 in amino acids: CASSSGRHNEQFF. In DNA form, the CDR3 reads TGCGCCAGCAGCTCCGGGAGACACAATGAGCAGTTCTTC.

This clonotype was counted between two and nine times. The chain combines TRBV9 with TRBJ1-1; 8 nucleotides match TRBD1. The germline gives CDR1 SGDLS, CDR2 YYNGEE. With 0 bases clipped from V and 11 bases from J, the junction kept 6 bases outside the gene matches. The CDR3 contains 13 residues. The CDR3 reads CASSVDGQGLAFF. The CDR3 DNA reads TGTGCCAGCAGCGTAGACGGACAGGGTTTGGCTTTCTTT.

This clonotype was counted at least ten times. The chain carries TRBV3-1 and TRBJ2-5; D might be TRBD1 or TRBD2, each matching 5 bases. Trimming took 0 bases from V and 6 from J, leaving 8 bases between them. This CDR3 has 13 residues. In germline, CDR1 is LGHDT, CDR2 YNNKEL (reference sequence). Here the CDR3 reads CASSQEGRKTQYF. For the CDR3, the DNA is TGTGCCAGCAGCCAAGAGGGACGGAAGACCCAGTACTTC.

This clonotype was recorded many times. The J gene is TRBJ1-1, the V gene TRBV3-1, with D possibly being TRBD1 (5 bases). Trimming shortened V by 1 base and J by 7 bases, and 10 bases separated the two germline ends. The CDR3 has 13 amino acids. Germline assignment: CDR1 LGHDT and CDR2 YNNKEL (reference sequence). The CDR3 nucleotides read TGTGCCAGCAGCCAAGGACAGCAAAGTGAAGCTTTCTTT. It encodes CASSQGQQSEAFF.

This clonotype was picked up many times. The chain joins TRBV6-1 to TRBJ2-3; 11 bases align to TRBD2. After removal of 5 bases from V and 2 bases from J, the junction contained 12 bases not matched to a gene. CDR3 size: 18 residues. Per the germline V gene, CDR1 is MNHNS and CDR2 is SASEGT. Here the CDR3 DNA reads TGTGCCAGCAGTTCAGGCCCGGGACTAGCGGACATCACAGATACGCAGTATTTT. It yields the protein CASSSGPGLADITDTQYF.

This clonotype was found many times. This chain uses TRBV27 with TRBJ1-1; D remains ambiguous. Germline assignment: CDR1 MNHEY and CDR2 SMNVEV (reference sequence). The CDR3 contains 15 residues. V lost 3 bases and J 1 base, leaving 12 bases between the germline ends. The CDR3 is CASSFARAGNTEAFF. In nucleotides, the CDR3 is TGTGCCAGCAGTTTCGCCCGGGCAGGGAACACTGAAGCTTTCTTT.

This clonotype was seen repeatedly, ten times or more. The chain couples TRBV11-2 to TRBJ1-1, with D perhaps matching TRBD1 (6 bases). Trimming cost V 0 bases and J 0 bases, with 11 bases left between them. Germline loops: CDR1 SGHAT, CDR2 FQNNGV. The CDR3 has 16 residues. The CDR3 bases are TGTGCCAGCAGCTTAGAGGGGGGCCTGATGAACACTGAAGCTTTCTTT. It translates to CASSLEGGLMNTEAFF.

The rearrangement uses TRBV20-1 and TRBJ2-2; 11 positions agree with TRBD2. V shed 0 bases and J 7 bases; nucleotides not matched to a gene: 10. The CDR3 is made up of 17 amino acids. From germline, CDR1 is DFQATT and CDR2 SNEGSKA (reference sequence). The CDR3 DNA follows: TGCAGTGCTAGAGATCGGATAGCGGGAGGGCCCGGCGGGGAGCTGTTTTTT. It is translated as CSARDRIAGGPGGELFF.